These 30 T cell receptor beta chains were all obtained from the same sample, sequenced in a study of OX40 agonist ivuxolimab in advanced cancers. Profiling relied on immunoSEQ multiplex PCR, and the TCRdb table lists in-frame clones only, not all of them. This sample has fewer than 70,000 clones, with around 78% found just once. The source was CD4+ or CD8+ T cells sorted from blood, collected in a trial of the OX40 agonist ivuxolimab. These receptors came from an adult with an advanced solid tumor such as melanoma, head and neck, liver or kidney cancer.

This clone appeared once. The V call is TRBV7-9, the J call TRBJ2-2; no clear D gene. Looked up from germline, CDR1 is SEHNR and CDR2 is FQNEAQ (reference sequence). CDR3 length: 16 amino acids. Trimming left V 5 bases short and J 2 bases short, with 15 bases between. For the CDR3, the DNA is TGTGCCAGCAGCATCGGCCAGTTGGGAAACACCGGGGAGCTGTTTTTT. Translated: CASSIGQLGNTGELFF. The entire variable domain, with the rest obtained from reference TRBV7-9 and TRBJ2-2, is as follows: DTGVSQNPRHKITKRGQNVTFRCDPISEHNRLYWYRQTLGQGPEFLTYFQNEAQLEKSRLLSDRFSAERPKGSFSTLEIQRTEQGDSAMYLCASSIGQLGNTGELFFGEGSRLTVL.

The chain combines TRBV10-3 with TRBJ2-2; 16 positions agree with TRBD2. This CDR3 has 18 amino acids. Losses at the gene ends were 6 bases for V and 3 bases for J; bases not matched to a gene: 7. CDR1 is ENHRY and CDR2 is SYGVKD in the germline V gene. Here the CDR3 reads CAIRPGLAGGPDTGELFF. CDR3 DNA: TGTGCCATCAGACCGGGACTAGCGGGGGGGCCCGACACCGGGGAGCTGTTTTTT.

Only one count was recorded for this clone. The V gene is TRBV6-5, the J gene TRBJ2-7; 10 bases are shared with TRBD2. With V trimmed by 0 bases and J by 3 bases, 5 bases remained unmatched. The CDR3 has 16 residues. Germline CDR1 reads MNHEY; CDR2 reads SVGAGI. The CDR3 bases are TGTGCCAGCAGTTACTCGATGGGACTAGCGAACTACGAGCAGTACTTC. This gives the protein CASSYSMGLANYEQYF.

The V gene is TRBV27, the J gene TRBJ1-5; D is unclear. CDR1 and CDR2 (germline): MNHEY, SMNVEV (reference sequence). The CDR3 totals 15 residues. Trimming cost V 3 bases and J 3 bases, with 12 bases left between them. CDR3 region: CASSLIGGSNQPQHF. The CDR3 DNA follows: TGTGCCAGCAGTTTGATCGGTGGATCCAATCAGCCCCAGCATTTT.

This clone was observed once. V is TRBV25-1 and J is TRBJ1-2, with unresolved D. The V and J ends lost 8 bases and 4 bases respectively, with 11 bases between them. The CDR3 length is 12 residues. The V gene's germline CDR1 is MGHDK and CDR2 SYGVNS. CDR3 nucleotides: TGTGCCAGCTCCCCGGAAGGCTATGGCTACACCTTC. Translation gives CASSPEGYGYTF.

This clone was seen a few times. This chain uses TRBV10-3 with TRBJ2-7; the D gene could be TRBD1 or TRBD2 (6 bases each). The CDR3 length is 13 residues. CDR1 is ENHRY and CDR2 is SYGVKD in the germline V gene. The ends were cut back, 10 bases at V and 0 bases at J, with 13 bases in the middle. The CDR3 DNA sequence: TGTGCCACGTGGAGGGGGTCCTCCTACGAGCAGTACTTC. Translation gives CATWRGSSYEQYF.

The chain has TRBV7-2 and TRBJ1-1, with D uncertain. Germline V gives CDR1 SGHTA, CDR2 FQGNSA. CDR3 length equals 13 residues. Deletions cut 1 base from V and 3 bases from J, with 6 bases between. CDR3 bases: TGTGCCAGCAGCTTAGAGGCGGACACTGAAGCTTTCTTT. Translated: CASSLEADTEAFF. The variable domain in full, completed from reference TRBV7-2 and TRBJ1-1, reads GAGVSQSPSNKVTEKGKDVELRCDPISGHTALYWYRQSLGQGLEFLIYFQGNSAPDKSGLPSDRFSAERTGGSVSTLTIQRTQQEDSAVYLCASSLEADTEAFFGQGTRLTVV.

The genes are TRBV10-3 and TRBJ2-7, with 9 bases identical to TRBD1. V shed 4 bases and J 7 bases; nucleotides not matched to a gene: 5. There are 13 residues in the CDR3. Germline V gene lookup returns CDR1 ENHRY and CDR2 SYGVKD. For the CDR3, the DNA is TGTGCCATCAGTGCGGGGACAGGGCTTGAGCAGTACTTC. Translation gives CAISAGTGLEQYF.

This clone was seen only once. The rearrangement uses TRBV18 and TRBJ1-6; D remains unclear. Germline CDR1 KGHSH, CDR2 LQKENI. CDR3 length: 13 residues. Trimming took 6 bases from V and 4 from J, leaving 7 bases between them. The CDR3 DNA is TGTGCCAGCTCGCTCGATTATAATTCACCCCTCCACTTT. Amino acid sequence: CASSLDYNSPLHF.

The chain recombines TRBV2 with TRBJ1-1, with 7 bases fitting TRBD1. The ends lost 7 bases at V and 2 bases at J; junction bases unmatched: 10. The CDR3 totals 15 residues. The germline CDR1 and CDR2 sequences are SNHLY and FYNNEI. CDR3 in amino acids: CASTPPGTANTEAFF. In nucleotides, the CDR3 is TGTGCCAGCACCCCTCCCGGGACAGCAAACACTGAAGCTTTCTTT.

The rearrangement links TRBV11-2 to TRBJ1-5; no clear D. Germline V gene data show CDR1 as SGHAT and CDR2 as FQNNGV. This CDR3 comprises 12 residues. Trimming removed 0 bases from V and 7 bases from J, with 4 bases in between. DNA for the CDR3: TGTGCCAGCAGCTTAGAAGGGCAGCCCCAGCATTTT. Translation gives CASSLEGQPQHF.

This clone was counted a single time. The chain recombines TRBV6-1 with TRBJ1-4, with D perhaps matching TRBD1 (6 bases). V was trimmed by 6 bases and J by 8 bases, leaving 10 bases between them. Looked up from germline, CDR1 is MNHNS and CDR2 is SASEGT. This CDR3 comprises 12 residues. The CDR3: CASRMDREKLFF. DNA for the CDR3: TGTGCCAGCAGGATGGACAGAGAAAAACTGTTTTTT.

The V and J genes are TRBV5-6 and TRBJ1-2; 8 bases match TRBD1. V was clipped by 3 bases and J by 4 bases; unmatched bases: 2. Germline lookup yields CDR1 SGHDT and CDR2 YYEEEE. The CDR3 runs 13 residues. CDR3 sequence: CASSYDRGYGYTF. The DNA of the CDR3 is TGTGCCAGCAGCTATGACAGGGGCTATGGCTACACCTTC. The variable domain in full, completed from reference TRBV5-6 and TRBJ1-2, reads DAGVTQSPTHLIKTRGQQVTLRCSPKSGHDTVSWYQQALGQGPQFIFQYYEEEERQRGNFPDRFSGHQFPNYSSELNVNALLLGDSALYLCASSYDRGYGYTFGSGTRLTVV.

The rearrangement uses TRBV11-2 and TRBJ1-6; D is perhaps TRBD1 (6 bases). This CDR3 has 14 amino acids. CDR1 is SGHAT and CDR2 is FQNNGV in the germline V gene. Trimming stripped 6 bases from V and 9 bases from J, with 15 bases between. CDR3 in DNA: TGTGCCAGCAGATTTCTCAGGGGCAGTTCACCCCTCCACTTT. Protein: CASRFLRGSSPLHF.

The rearrangement links TRBV6-5 to TRBJ2-7, with D possibly TRBD1 on 5 matching bases. V was shortened by 5 bases and J by 0 bases, with 11 bases between the two germline ends. Germline V gene sequence: CDR1 MNHEY, CDR2 SVGAGI. This CDR3 has 14 residues. CDR3 coding DNA: TGTGCCAGCAGTGAATCTGACAGCTCCTACGAGCAGTACTTC. It codes for CASSESDSSYEQYF.

This clone was seen just once. V is TRBV29-1 and J is TRBJ2-5; 8 bases agree with TRBD2. With V trimmed by 3 bases and J by 4 bases, 10 bases remained unmatched. This CDR3 is built from 15 residues. Germline CDR1 SQVTM, CDR2 ANQGSEA. Written as DNA, the CDR3 is TGCAGCGTTGATGCTCTGGCGGGGGGCGGAGAGACCCAGTACTTC. Amino acid sequence: CSVDALAGGGETQYF.

In the case of this clone: An end of the junction differs from the germline gene, which may be a read error. This sequence joins TRBV7-7 and TRBJ2-5, with D perhaps matching TRBD2 (5 bases). The CDR3 runs 14 residues. Germline loops: CDR1 SSHAT, CDR2 FNYEAQ (reference sequence). CDR3 sequence: CASSLATSQETQYF. Here the CDR3 DNA reads TGTGCTAGCAGCTTAGCGACGTCCCAAGAGACCCAGTACTTC.

The J gene is TRBJ1-4, the V gene TRBV5-5; no reliable D call. Trimming stripped 0 bases from V and 3 bases from J, with 9 bases between. Germline CDR1 reads SGHKS; CDR2 reads YYEKEE (reference sequence). The CDR3 is 15 residues long. The CDR3 here is CASSLGLEANEKLFF. Written as DNA, the CDR3 is TGTGCCAGCAGCTTGGGGTTGGAGGCTAATGAAAAACTGTTTTTT.

This clone was seen once. The chain is built from TRBV9 and TRBJ2-7, with TRBD2 identical over 8 bases. Trimming removed 3 bases from V and 2 bases from J; junction bases left unmatched: 7. The CDR3 runs to 15 residues. Germline V gene lookup returns CDR1 SGDLS and CDR2 YYNGEE. CDR3: CASSEGGGPPYEQYF. The CDR3 DNA reads TGTGCCAGCAGCGAAGGCGGGGGGCCCCCCTACGAGCAGTACTTC.

V gene TRBV6-5 combines with J gene TRBJ1-1; D gene ambiguous. The V gene lost 6 bases and the J gene lost 5 bases, with 10 bases spanning the gap. CDR3 length: 12 residues. In germline, CDR1 is MNHEY, CDR2 SVGAGI. This CDR3 is CASSSTGTEAFF. CDR3 in DNA: TGTGCCAGCAGCTCGACTGGGACTGAAGCTTTCTTT.

The rearrangement uses TRBV6-6 and TRBJ1-3; 7 nucleotides line up with TRBD1. V lost 2 bases, J lost 2 bases, and 3 bases stayed unmatched. Germline lookup yields CDR1 MNHNY and CDR2 SVGAGI (reference sequence). CDR3 length equals 15 residues. CDR3 in amino acids: CASSYPTGAGNTIYF. In nucleotides, the CDR3 is TGTGCCAGCAGTTACCCCACAGGGGCTGGAAACACCATATATTTT.

The rearrangement joins TRBV10-3 to TRBJ1-2, with 9 bases matching TRBD1. Germline loops: CDR1 ENHRY, CDR2 SYGVKD. Germline trimming cut 6 bases from V and 6 bases from J; bases unmatched to any gene: 8. The CDR3 sequence is 14 residues long. The CDR3 is CAISGQGTSHGYTF. CDR3 in DNA: TGTGCCATCAGCGGACAGGGGACTTCCCATGGCTACACCTTC.

The chain joins TRBV7-6 to TRBJ2-3, with 7 bases fitting TRBD1. This CDR3 has 15 amino acids. Unmatched junction bases numbered 8, after V lost 5 bases and J lost 3 bases. The germline CDR1 and CDR2 sequences are SGHVS and FNYEAQ. The CDR3 sequence: CASSPRTGLTDTQYF. CDR3 sequence (DNA): TGTGCCAGCAGCCCTAGGACAGGATTAACAGATACGCAGTATTTT.

This chain joins TRBV6-1 and TRBJ1-2; D not certain. V was shortened by 6 bases and J by 6 bases, with 20 bases between the two germline ends. The germline gives CDR1 MNHNS, CDR2 SASEGT. The CDR3 consists of 15 residues. CDR3 nucleotide sequence: TGTGCCAGCAGGAAGGTGGGCAGGAACGCAGATGGCTACACCTTC. It translates to CASRKVGRNADGYTF.

The CDR3 bases are TGTGCCAGCACTCGGACAGGGGCGATTGGCTACACCTTC. Protein product: CASTRTGAIGYTF. This rearrangement joins TRBV2 to TRBJ1-2, with 9 bases that match TRBD1. J gave up 7 bases and V 7 bases, and 7 bases lay outside the gene matches. There are 13 residues in the CDR3. Germline CDR1 SNHLY, CDR2 FYNNEI.

This clone was seen only a few times. The J gene is TRBJ2-7, the V gene TRBV19; D not certain. Trimming removed 8 bases from V and 0 bases from J, with 8 bases in between. Germline CDR1 reads LNHDA; CDR2 reads SQIVND (reference sequence). The CDR3 covers 12 residues. The CDR3 sequence is CASGRNSYEQYF. In DNA, the CDR3 is TGTGCCAGTGGACGGAACTCCTACGAGCAGTACTTC.

V gene TRBV7-6 combines with J gene TRBJ2-7; D call uncertain. The V gene's germline CDR1 is SGHVS and CDR2 FNYEAQ. This CDR3 comprises 16 residues. With 5 bases removed from V and 3 bases from J, the gap between germline ends came to 20 bases. In DNA, the CDR3 is TGTGCCAGCAGCCCTTTCCCCCGACCCCGAAACTACGAGCAGTACTTC. It yields the protein CASSPFPRPRNYEQYF.

V is TRBV11-3 and J is TRBJ1-1, with 9 bases identical to TRBD1. Trimming removed 1 base from V and 11 bases from J; junction bases left unmatched: 11. The CDR3 sequence is 15 residues long. Per the germline V gene, CDR1 is SGHNT and CDR2 is YENEEA. CDR3: CASSLGGTGQGRAFF. In DNA, the CDR3 is TGTGCCAGCAGCTTAGGTGGGACCGGACAGGGGAGGGCTTTCTTT.

The V gene is TRBV29-1, the J gene TRBJ2-1; 9 nucleotides line up with TRBD1. Losses at the gene ends were 7 bases for V and 8 bases for J; bases not matched to a gene: 12. The CDR3 is 14 residues long. Germline CDR1 is SQVTM and CDR2 is ANQGSEA. The CDR3 DNA reads as TGCAGCGCAGGGAAAGGACAGGGGTTCGATGAGCAGTTCTTC. It specifies CSAGKGQGFDEQFF.

J is TRBJ2-5 and V is TRBV5-1, with TRBD2 matching 7 bases. Germline CDR1 reads SGHRS; CDR2 reads YFSETQ. V was clipped by 4 bases and J by 5 bases; unmatched bases: 5. This CDR3 spans 13 amino acids. The DNA of the CDR3 is TGCGCCAGCAGCGGGGGACTACGGGAGACCCAGTACTTC. Translating gives CASSGGLRETQYF. The whole variable domain, filled in from reference TRBV5-1 and TRBJ2-5, reads KAGVTQTPRYLIKTRGQQVTLSCSPISGHRSVSWYQQTPGQGLQFLFEYFSETQRNKGNFPGRFSGRQFSNSRSEMNVSTLELGDSALYLCASSGGLRETQYFGPGTRLLVL.